These T cell receptor beta chains were read from a single sample in a study of Graves' ophthalmopathy and Graves' hyperthyroidism. From the multiplex PCR reads, TCRdb called clonotypes with MiXCR, one entry per CDR3 protein. The sample carries 650,000 to 800,000 distinct CDR3 sequences, roughly two fifths recorded once. The material sequenced was peripheral blood. These receptor sequences come from an adult man with Graves' ophthalmopathy. Each CDR3 is given with its conserved first and last residue.

>TRBJ1-1|TRBV5-1
CASSPIGDRGLEAFF
>TRBJ1-6|TRBV9
CASSQELGDNSPLHF
>TRBJ1-1|TRBV7-3
CASSLMGGAYAEAFF
>TRBJ2-7|TRBV25-1
CASRGLAGGIYEQYF
>TRBJ1-5|TRBV29-1
CSVVGSNQPQHF
>TRBJ2-6|TRBV5-1
CASSPDASGANVLTF
>TRBJ1-2|TRBV7-2
CASSQDLGLANYGYTF
>TRBJ1-1|TRBV7-2
CASSYLRLTAEAFF
>TRBJ1-2|TRBV10-3
CASSEAQGWYYGYTF
>TRBJ1-2|TRBV12-5
CASGRDRDGYTF
>TRBJ2-7|TRBV5-1
CASSWNYEQRF
>TRBJ1-1|TRBV10-3
CASRDIVENTEAFF
>TRBJ2-5|TRBV2
CASSEVGTGGQETQYF
>TRBJ2-1|TRBV25-1
CAGSESNGVQFF
>TRBJ2-2|TRBV24-1
CVTSDAIGELFF
>TRBJ2-7|TRBV15
CATSAQGFSYEQYF
>TRBJ2-5|TRBV11-2
CASSLERVGTQYF
>TRBJ1-2|TRBV29-1
CSDGTGLHDGYTF
>TRBJ1-4|TRBV4-1
CASSQDPRGRDEKLFF
>TRBJ1-1|TRBV19
CASRNQGNTEAFF
>TRBJ2-7|TRBV7-9
CASRGAGANEQYF
>TRBJ1-6|TRBV10-3
CALQGYNSPLHF
>TRBJ2-2|TRBV7-2
CASSQEFGGPTGELFF
>TRBJ2-5|TRBV5-8
CASSLFRQETQYF
>TRBJ1-2|TRBV12-3/TRBV12-4
CASSGRRGGASYGYTF
>TRBJ1-2|TRBV27
CASSWTGGRGYTF
>TRBJ2-7|TRBV12-3/TRBV12-4
CASSPSSTYEQYF
>TRBJ2-5|TRBV7-9
CASSLAFRVPLTGETQYF
>TRBJ1-1|TRBV30
CAWSVWAGTEAFF
>TRBJ1-1|TRBV9
CASSVFGGTEAFF
>TRBJ1-3|TRBV25-1
CASSEFAGNTIYF
>TRBJ1-3|TRBV29-1
CSAGEDSGGNTIYF
>TRBJ1-5|TRBV29-1
CSVESREGGPQHF
>TRBJ2-7|TRBV18
CASSPTIGLASF
>TRBJ2-5|TRBV6-5
CASSYKGYPGETQYF
>TRBJ2-3|TRBV29-1
CSVEVSMGNTQYF
>TRBJ2-7|TRBV6-2/TRBV6-3
CASSHPWEGIDSYEQYF
>TRBJ1-1|TRBV4-2
CASSQAGTSFTEAFF
>TRBJ2-7|TRBV29-1
CSPGLAGGYEQYF
>TRBJ2-2|TRBV2
CASSLVAGETGELFF